Below are 15 T cell receptor beta chains sequenced from a single sample in a study of blood T cell repertoires in COVID-19. Assay: immunoSEQ multiplex PCR; the TCRdb copy retains only in-frame clones and omits some. The sample consists of roughly 69,000 clones, about nine tenths of them appearing once. Sequenced sample: peripheral blood. These receptors were taken from a man in his fifties or sixties with active COVID-19.

The J gene is TRBJ2-1, the V gene TRBV7-3, with 11 bases lining up with TRBD2. The CDR3 runs to 15 residues. Germline loops: CDR1 SGHTA, CDR2 FQGTGA. With 3 bases clipped from V and 6 bases from J, the junction kept 4 bases outside the gene matches. The CDR3 DNA is TGTGCCAGCAGCTTCCGACTAGCGGGGACCAATGAGCAGTTCTTC. It codes for CASSFRLAGTNEQFF.

The rearrangement joins TRBV19 to TRBJ1-5; TRBD1 aligns across 10 bases. CDR3 length: 15 residues. CDR1 and CDR2 (germline): LNHDA, SQIVND (reference sequence). After removal of 6 bases from V and 4 bases from J, the junction contained 6 bases not matched to a gene. The CDR3 here is CASRIDRGPNQPQHF. The CDR3, as DNA: TGTGCCAGTAGGATCGACAGGGGGCCTAATCAGCCCCAGCATTTT.

V is TRBV11-2 and J is TRBJ2-1; a possible D gene is TRBD2 (5 bases). The V and J ends lost 1 base and 5 bases respectively, with 15 bases between them. The CDR3 runs to 16 residues. Germline CDR1 is SGHAT and CDR2 is FQNNGV. The CDR3 loop reads CASSLGWELGNNEQFF. The CDR3 DNA follows: TGTGCCAGCAGCTTAGGGTGGGAGTTAGGGAACAATGAGCAGTTCTTC.

The chain links TRBV4-1 to TRBJ1-2; unclear D gene. This CDR3 comprises 14 residues. Trimming removed 0 bases from V and 0 bases from J, with 5 bases in between. Germline loops: CDR1 MGHRA, CDR2 YSYEKL. This CDR3 is CASSQEITNYGYTF. CDR3 nucleotides: TGCGCCAGCAGCCAAGAAATCACTAACTATGGCTACACCTTC.

The chain has TRBV5-1 and TRBJ1-2, with 7 bases identical to TRBD1. J was trimmed by 2 bases and V by 4 bases; bases with no gene match: 8. CDR1 is SGHRS, CDR2 YFSETQ, per germline. The CDR3 loop spans 15 amino acids. This CDR3 reads CASSTGQAKNYGYTF. The CDR3 region has the DNA TGCGCCAGCAGCACCGGACAGGCCAAGAACTATGGCTACACCTTC.

The chain employs TRBV6-2 or TRBV6-3 and TRBJ2-4, with 7 bases that match TRBD1. The germline CDR1 and CDR2 sequences are MNHEY and SVGEGT. The trim removed 2 bases at V and 0 bases at J, leaving 13 bases unmatched. There are 19 residues in the CDR3. CDR3 region: CASSYRKRDSKLAKNIQYF. The CDR3 DNA reads as TGTGCCAGCAGTTACCGTAAAAGGGACAGTAAATTAGCCAAAAACATTCAGTACTTC.

This chain connects TRBV7-2 to TRBJ2-7, with 13 bases aligning to TRBD2. Trimming took 5 bases from V and 7 from J; bases not matched to a gene: 8. This CDR3 spans 15 amino acids. Germline CDR1 reads SGHTA; CDR2 reads FQGNSA. CDR3 in amino acids: CASSLGLAGVGEQYF. The CDR3 DNA sequence: TGTGCCAGCAGCCTCGGACTAGCGGGAGTTGGGGAGCAGTACTTC. Based on the CDR3 plus reference TRBV7-2 and TRBJ2-7, the full variable domain is GAGVSQSPSNKVTEKGKDVELRCDPISGHTALYWYRQSLGQGLEFLIYFQGNSAPDKSGLPSDRFSAERTGGSVSTLTIQRTQQEDSAVYLCASSLGLAGVGEQYFGPGTRLTVT.

The V call is TRBV9, the J call TRBJ1-4, with 7 positions matching TRBD1. The CDR3 contains 14 residues. The germline gives CDR1 SGDLS, CDR2 YYNGEE. V shed 3 bases and J 7 bases; nucleotides not matched to a gene: 6. CDR3 nucleotide sequence: TGTGCCAGCAGCGGCTACAGGGGAGGTGAAAAACTGTTTTTT. Amino acids: CASSGYRGGEKLFF. The variable domain in full, completed from reference TRBV9 and TRBJ1-4, reads DSGVTQTPKHLITATGQRVTLRCSPRSGDLSVYWYQQSLDQGLQFLIQYYNGEERAKGNILERFSAQQFPDLHSELNLSSLELGDSALYFCASSGYRGGEKLFFGSGTQLSVL.

The chain carries TRBV25-1 and TRBJ2-4; 8 bases map to TRBD2. After removal of 2 bases from V and 7 bases from J, the junction contained 10 bases not matched to a gene. This CDR3 region has 16 residues. CDR1 is MGHDK and CDR2 is SYGVNS in the germline V gene. This CDR3 is CASSESRAGGWNIQYF. The CDR3 DNA follows: TGTGCCAGCAGTGAAAGCCGTGCGGGAGGATGGAACATTCAGTACTTC. Drawing the rest from reference TRBV25-1 and TRBJ2-4, the complete variable domain is EADIYQTPRYLVIGTGKKITLECSQTMGHDKMYWYQQDPGMELHLIHYSYGVNSTEKGDLSSESTVSRIRTEHFPLTLESARPSHTSQYLCASSESRAGGWNIQYFGAGTRLSVL.

This clone was detected once. This sequence joins TRBV3-1 (or the pseudogene TRBV3-2) and TRBJ1-1; no reliable D call. This CDR3 has 14 amino acids. The germline gives CDR1 LGHDT, CDR2 YNNKEL (reference sequence). V was pared by 2 bases and J by 0 bases, with 7 bases between. The DNA for the CDR3 is TGTGCCAGCAGCCAAAAACAAGTGAACACTGAAGCTTTCTTT. Translating gives CASSQKQVNTEAFF.

This chain connects TRBV7-7 to TRBJ2-2; 9 bases are shared with TRBD1. Germline trimming cut 4 bases from V and 1 base from J; bases unmatched to any gene: 10. From germline, CDR1 is SSHAT and CDR2 FNYEAQ (reference sequence). The CDR3 consists of 18 residues. The CDR3 sequence is CASSSTEGGQGNTGELFF. The CDR3 region has the DNA TGTGCCAGCAGCTCTACGGAAGGGGGACAGGGGAACACCGGGGAGCTGTTTTTT.

The V call is TRBV3-1 (or the pseudogene TRBV3-2), the J call TRBJ2-5; 9 bases agree with TRBD1. V was pared by 5 bases and J by 5 bases, with 3 bases of the junction left unmatched. This CDR3 contains 13 residues. The V gene's germline CDR1 is LGHDT and CDR2 YNNKEL (reference sequence). In nucleotides, the CDR3 is TGTGCCAGCAGCTGGGACAGGGAGGAGACCCAGTACTTC. Translated: CASSWDREETQYF.

The chain is built from TRBV28 and TRBJ1-5; 8 nucleotides align to TRBD1. Germline CDR1 reads MDHEN; CDR2 reads SYDVKM. The CDR3 has 17 amino acids. The junction had 13 bases not matched to a gene; V was cut back by 3 bases and J by 6 bases. The CDR3 region is CASSFSRGRVFGQPQHF. CDR3 nucleotides: TGTGCCAGCAGTTTTTCCAGGGGGCGTGTGTTCGGTCAGCCCCAGCATTTT.

V usage is TRBV3-1 (or the pseudogene TRBV3-2) and J usage is TRBJ2-1; D gene uncertain. Germline CDR1 reads LGHDT; CDR2 reads YNNKEL (reference sequence). Trimming took off 1 base at V and 0 bases at J, with 7 bases between the two ends. The CDR3 has 15 residues. This CDR3 is CASSQVRSSYNEQFF. The CDR3 DNA reads as TGTGCCAGCAGCCAAGTGCGGAGCTCCTACAATGAGCAGTTCTTC.

The V gene is TRBV6-2 or TRBV6-3, the J gene TRBJ2-6; 9 nucleotides agree with TRBD1. Germline CDR1 is MNHEY and CDR2 is SVGEGT. J was trimmed by 0 bases and V by 4 bases; bases with no gene match: 10. The CDR3 runs 19 residues. CDR3 in DNA: TGTGCCAGCAGTTCCGCCACAGGGGGCCCCCTCTCTGGGGCCAACGTCCTGACTTTC. This translates into CASSSATGGPLSGANVLTF.